This T cell receptor (beta chain) was identified during a study of CD8 T cells in Susac syndrome. Study information: Intravenous immunoglobulin alone or corticosteroids were being given to patients with Susac syndrome at blood draw, unless they were therapy-naive.

Random hexamers were used to reverse transcribe the RNA input (about 0.45 to 1 ug). An immunoSEQ multiplex PCR generated amplified TCR beta CDR3 products spanning 54 Vbeta and 13 Jbeta. TCRdb analysed the immunoSEQ multiplex PCR reads with MiXCR anew, one entry per CDR3 protein. The data show 70,000 to 100,000 distinct CDR3 sequences, with about 96% seen just once and around 0.41% held by the top ten. The germline V gene encodes CDR1 MNHNS and CDR2 SASEGT. J gave up 4 bases and V 1 base, and 2 bases lay outside the gene matches. The CDR3 is made up of 14 amino acids. Specimen: CD8+ T cells from PBMCs. This TCR came from a human donor with Susac syndrome. The chain employs TRBV6-1 and TRBJ2-7; 9 bases are shared with TRBD1. CDR3 in amino acids: CASSEDRGPYEQYF. For the CDR3, the DNA is TGTGCCAGCAGTGAAGACAGGGGGCCTTACGAGCAGTACTTC.